Shown below are 5 T cell receptor beta chains from a single sample sequenced in a study of T cell responses to AZD1222 COVID-19 vaccine. Measured with immunoSEQ multiplex PCR; TCRdb has only the in-frame clones, and not every one. Of about 140,000 clones listed, roughly 90% are singletons. This specimen was peripheral blood, taken on day 0 of AZD1222 vaccination. The source is an adult in good health.

This clone was observed many times. This chain links TRBV11-2 with TRBJ2-5; D not resolved. The CDR3 is 14 amino acids. Trimming pared 1 base from V and 5 bases from J, leaving 11 bases between. Per germline, CDR1 SGHAT and CDR2 FQNNGV. The CDR3 DNA sequence: TGTGCCAGCAGCTTAGTAGGAAGCCTCGAGACCCAGTACTTC. Its protein is CASSLVGSLETQYF. Full variable domain (missing parts from reference TRBV11-2 and TRBJ2-5): EAGVAQSPRYKIIEKRQSVAFWCNPISGHATLYWYQQILGQGPKLLIQFQNNGVVDDSQLPKDRFSAERLKGVDSTLKIQPAKLEDSAVYLCASSLVGSLETQYFGPGTRLLVL.

V is TRBV6-1 and J is TRBJ1-3; D is perhaps TRBD1 (5 bases). V lost 3 bases and J 2 bases, leaving 8 bases between the germline ends. The CDR3 covers 14 residues. Germline assignment: CDR1 MNHNS and CDR2 SASEGT. CDR3 residues: CASSEGPAGNTIYF. CDR3 nucleotide sequence: TGTGCCAGCAGTGAGGGGCCTGCTGGAAACACCATATATTTT.

This clone was seen just once. J is TRBJ1-5 and V is TRBV7-8; the match to TRBD1 covers 7 bases. V shed 5 bases and J 4 bases; nucleotides not matched to a gene: 8. Per the germline V gene, CDR1 is SGHVS and CDR2 is FQNEAQ. This CDR3 is built from 15 residues. The CDR3 region is CASSPDRVLNQPQHF. Written as DNA, the CDR3 is TGTGCCAGCAGCCCAGACAGGGTTTTAAATCAGCCCCAGCATTTT.

The V call is TRBV25-1, the J call TRBJ1-5; D is unclear. This CDR3 has 16 residues. The V end was cut by 5 bases, the J end by 0 bases, with 14 bases between. The germline V gene encodes CDR1 MGHDK and CDR2 SYGVNS. CDR3 region: CASSYIGRRSNQPQHF. The CDR3 bases are TGTGCCAGCAGTTATATCGGACGACGTAGCAATCAGCCCCAGCATTTT.

V is TRBV29-1 and J is TRBJ2-3; 7 bases map to TRBD1. Losses at the gene ends were 2 bases for V and 2 bases for J; bases not matched to a gene: 4. Germline loops: CDR1 SQVTM, CDR2 ANQGSEA. This CDR3 is 14 amino acids long. The DNA for the CDR3 is TGCAGCGTTGAATTAGGGACAGCCACAGATACGCAGTATTTT. It specifies CSVELGTATDTQYF.